The rows below give T cell receptor beta chains drawn from one sample of a study of a mutant IDH1 vaccine in newly diagnosed glioma. These receptors lack a known antigen. Using immunoSEQ multiplex PCR, the repertoire was profiled, and TCRdb retains in-frame clones only, with some absent. This sample has some 30,000 clones, with roughly 90% found just once. Sample: PBMCs, taken from a glioma patient whose treatment included an IDH1 peptide vaccine. Receptors were obtained from a man between 35 and 55 years old with glioma. The CDR3 runs from the conserved cysteine through the conserved F or W. The D gene is left open where the match is weak. Not all rows give a size; the values are once, few, many and, for expanded clones, a class.

j_gene	v_gene	d_gene	abundance	CDR3aa	CDR3nt
TRBJ1-4	TRBV5-4	NA	NA	CASSLAGQPNEKLFF	TGTGCCAGCAGCTTGGCCGGGCAGCCAAATGAAAAACTGTTTTTT
TRBJ2-1	TRBV14	TRBD2	NA	CASSQGLAYNNEQFF	TGTGCCAGCAGCCAAGGACTAGCTTATAACAATGAGCAGTTCTTC
TRBJ1-2	TRBV5-1	TRBD1	once	CASTLRGQGGYGYTF	TGCGCCAGCACTCTACGGGGACAGGGTGGTTATGGCTACACCTTC
TRBJ2-3	TRBV30	NA	NA	CAWSVTGTDTQYF	TGTGCCTGGAGTGTTACCGGCACAGATACGCAGTATTTT
TRBJ1-1	TRBV29-1	NA	NA	CSVEVARTEAFF	TGCAGCGTTGAAGTCGCCAGAACTGAAGCTTTCTTT
TRBJ1-4	TRBV6-1	TRBD1	NA	CASSEIGQVQLFF	TGTGCCAGCAGTGAGATCGGACAGGTTCAACTGTTTTTT
TRBJ1-4	TRBV30	TRBD1	NA	CACLRDRNNEKLFF	TGTGCCTGCCTCCGGGACAGGAATAATGAAAAACTGTTTTTT
TRBJ2-3	TRBV7-2	NA	NA	CASSYLRGDRNTDTQYF	TGTGCCAGCAGCTACCTGAGGGGGGACAGAAACACAGATACGCAGTATTTT
TRBJ1-2	TRBV13	TRBD1	NA	CASNEQGAGYGYTF	TGTGCCAGCAATGAACAGGGGGCTGGGTATGGCTACACCTTC
TRBJ1-2	TRBV25-1	TRBD1	NA	CASSESGDRGHGYTF	TGTGCCAGCAGTGAATCGGGGGACAGGGGCCATGGCTACACCTTC
TRBJ1-1	TRBV5-6	NA	NA	CASSLLRTEAFF	TGTGCCAGCAGCTTGTTGAGGACTGAAGCTTTCTTT
TRBJ1-1	TRBV6-1	NA	NA	CATRSELLNTEAFF	TGTGCCACCAGATCCGAGTTGCTGAACACTGAAGCTTTCTTT
TRBJ2-3	TRBV6-1	NA	NA	CASSSGHRTDTQYF	TGTGCCAGCAGTTCGGGACACCGCACAGATACGCAGTATTTT
TRBJ2-2	TRBV6-6	NA	NA	CASTHGGSGELFF	TGTGCCAGCACACATGGGGGGTCCGGGGAGCTGTTTTTT
TRBJ2-2	TRBV18	NA	NA	CASSPPAGTGELFF	TGTGCCAGCTCACCGCCGGCCGGTACCGGGGAGCTGTTTTTT
TRBJ2-3	TRBV30	NA	NA	CAWSLGGRIWTDTQYF	TGTGCCTGGAGTTTGGGAGGAAGGATCTGGACAGATACGCAGTATTTT
TRBJ2-2	TRBV5-1	NA	NA	CASSLGGSGTGELFF	TGCGCCAGCAGCTTAGGGGGTTCCGGCACCGGGGAGCTGTTTTTT
TRBJ2-3	TRBV4-2	TRBD1	NA	CASSQPDRDTDTQYF	TGTGCCAGCAGCCAGCCGGACAGGGATACAGATACGCAGTATTTT
TRBJ1-1	TRBV27	TRBD1	medium-sized	CASSGRLQGLNTEAFF	TGTGCCAGCAGTGGCCGGCTACAGGGGTTGAACACTGAAGCTTTCTTT
TRBJ2-5	TRBV7-9	NA	NA	CASSPDTYQETQYF	TGTGCCAGCAGCCCGGACACCTACCAAGAGACCCAGTACTTC
TRBJ1-5	TRBV21-1	NA	NA	CASSKDGTGEENQPQHF	TGTGCCAGCAGCAAAGATGGGACAGGGGAAGAAAATCAGCCCCAGCATTTT
TRBJ2-1	TRBV9	NA	NA	CASSARATNREQFF	TGTGCCAGCAGCGCTCGCGCGACCAACAGAGAGCAGTTCTTC
TRBJ2-1	TRBV7-6	TRBD1	NA	CASSSGQVVRNEQFF	TGTGCCAGCAGCTCTGGACAGGTCGTTCGCAATGAGCAGTTCTTC
TRBJ1-2	TRBV7-3	NA	NA	CASSLQGSYGYTF	TGTGCCAGCAGCTTACAGGGATCCTATGGCTACACCTTC
TRBJ2-3	TRBV5-6	TRBD2	NA	CASSADRRGGTDTQYF	TGTGCCAGCAGCGCCGACCGGCGGGGGGGGACAGATACGCAGTATTTT
TRBJ2-7	TRBV5-1	NA	NA	CASSLAGSSGYEQYF	TGCGCCAGCAGCTTGGCCGGCTCATCGGGCTACGAGCAGTACTTC
TRBJ2-1	TRBV5-1	NA	NA	CASSLGQGLYNEQFF	TGCGCCAGCAGCTTGGGGCAGGGGCTCTACAATGAGCAGTTCTTC
TRBJ2-6	TRBV7-2	NA	NA	CASTQKGANVLTF	TGTGCCAGCACCCAAAAGGGGGCCAACGTCCTGACTTTC
TRBJ2-2	TRBV25-1	NA	NA	CASSEYQNRELFF	TGTGCCAGCAGTGAATACCAGAATAGGGAGCTGTTTTTT
TRBJ1-6	TRBV7-9	NA	NA	CASSVNRVSNSPLHF	TGTGCCAGCAGCGTGAACAGGGTTTCTAATTCACCCCTCCACTTT